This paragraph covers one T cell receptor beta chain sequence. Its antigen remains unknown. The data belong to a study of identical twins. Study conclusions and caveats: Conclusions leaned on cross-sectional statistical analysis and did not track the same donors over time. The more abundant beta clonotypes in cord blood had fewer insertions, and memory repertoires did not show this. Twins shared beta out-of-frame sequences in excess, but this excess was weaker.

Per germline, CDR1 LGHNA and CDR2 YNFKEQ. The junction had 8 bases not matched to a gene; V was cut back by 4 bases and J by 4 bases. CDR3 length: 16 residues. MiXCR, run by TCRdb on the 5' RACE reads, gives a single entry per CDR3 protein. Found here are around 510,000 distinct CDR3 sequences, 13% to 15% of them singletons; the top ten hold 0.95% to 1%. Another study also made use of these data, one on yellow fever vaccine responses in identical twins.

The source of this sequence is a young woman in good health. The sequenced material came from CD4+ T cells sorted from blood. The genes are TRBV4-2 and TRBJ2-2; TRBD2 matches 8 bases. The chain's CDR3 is CASSLTGGGFTGELFF. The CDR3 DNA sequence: TGTGCCAGCAGCCTAACCGGGGGGGGCTTCACCGGGGAGCTGTTTTTT.